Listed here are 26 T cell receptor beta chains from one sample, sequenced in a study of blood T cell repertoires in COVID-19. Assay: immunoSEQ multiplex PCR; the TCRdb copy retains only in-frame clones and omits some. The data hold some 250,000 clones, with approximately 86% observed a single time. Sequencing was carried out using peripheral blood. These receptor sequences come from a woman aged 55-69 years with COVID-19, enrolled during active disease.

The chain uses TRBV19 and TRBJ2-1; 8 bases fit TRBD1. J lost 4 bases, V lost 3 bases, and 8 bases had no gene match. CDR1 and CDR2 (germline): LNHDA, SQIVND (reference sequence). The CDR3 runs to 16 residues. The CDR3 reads CASSILVGQAYNEQFF. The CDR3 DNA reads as TGTGCCAGTAGTATCTTGGTGGGACAGGCATACAATGAGCAGTTCTTC.

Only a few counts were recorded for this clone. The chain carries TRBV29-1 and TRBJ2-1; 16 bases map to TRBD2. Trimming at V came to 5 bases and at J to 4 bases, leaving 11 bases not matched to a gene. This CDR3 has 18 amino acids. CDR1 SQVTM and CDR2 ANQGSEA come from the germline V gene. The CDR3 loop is CSVLRPGLAGGGYNEQFF. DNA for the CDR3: TGCAGCGTTCTTCGTCCGGGACTAGCGGGAGGGGGGTACAATGAGCAGTTCTTC.

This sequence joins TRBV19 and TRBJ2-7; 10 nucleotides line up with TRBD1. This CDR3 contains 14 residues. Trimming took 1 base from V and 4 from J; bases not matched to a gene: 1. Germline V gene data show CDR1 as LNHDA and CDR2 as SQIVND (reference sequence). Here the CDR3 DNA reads TGTGCCAGTAGTATAGGGGACAGGGGTTACGAGCAGTACTTC. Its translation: CASSIGDRGYEQYF.

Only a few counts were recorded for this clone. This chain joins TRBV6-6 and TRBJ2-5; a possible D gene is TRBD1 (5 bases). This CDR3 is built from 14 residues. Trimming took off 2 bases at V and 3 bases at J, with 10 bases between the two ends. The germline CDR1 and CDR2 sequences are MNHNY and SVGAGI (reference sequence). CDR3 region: CASSYLGPEETQYF. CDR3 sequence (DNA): TGTGCCAGCAGTTACCTGGGGCCAGAAGAGACCCAGTACTTC.

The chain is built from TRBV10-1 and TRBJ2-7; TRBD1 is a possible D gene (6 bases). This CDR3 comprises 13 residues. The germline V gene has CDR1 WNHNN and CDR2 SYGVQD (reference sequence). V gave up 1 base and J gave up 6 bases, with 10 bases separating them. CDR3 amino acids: CASSEFRGLEQYF. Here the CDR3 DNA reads TGCGCCAGCAGTGAGTTCAGGGGTCTCGAGCAGTACTTC.

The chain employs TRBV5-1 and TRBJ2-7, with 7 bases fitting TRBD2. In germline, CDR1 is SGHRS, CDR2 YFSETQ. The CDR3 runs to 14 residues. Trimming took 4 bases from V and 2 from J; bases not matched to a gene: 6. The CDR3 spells CASSPQAGTYEQYF. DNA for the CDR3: TGCGCCAGCAGCCCCCAAGCGGGGACCTACGAGCAGTACTTC.

The CDR3 protein is CASSGDRRALYNEQFF. The CDR3 nucleotides are TGTGCCAGCAGCGGGGACAGGAGAGCGCTCTACAATGAGCAGTTCTTC. The V call is TRBV7-2, the J call TRBJ2-1; 8 positions agree with TRBD1. Germline V CDR1 and CDR2: SGHTA, FQGNSA. The V gene end was trimmed by 5 bases and the J gene end by 3 bases; junction bases not matched to a gene: 9. The length of the CDR3 is 16 residues.

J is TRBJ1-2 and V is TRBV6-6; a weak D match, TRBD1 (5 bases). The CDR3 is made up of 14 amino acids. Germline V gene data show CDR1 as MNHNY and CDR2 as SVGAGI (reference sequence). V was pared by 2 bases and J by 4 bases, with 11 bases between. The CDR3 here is CASSYREGIYGYTF. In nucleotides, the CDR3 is TGTGCCAGCAGTTACCGGGAGGGGATCTATGGCTACACCTTC.

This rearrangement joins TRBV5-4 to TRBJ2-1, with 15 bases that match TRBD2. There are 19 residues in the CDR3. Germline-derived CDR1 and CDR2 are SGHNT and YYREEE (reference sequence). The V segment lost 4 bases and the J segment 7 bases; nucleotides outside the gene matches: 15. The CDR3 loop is CASSAVPGLAGGPRNEQFF. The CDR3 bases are TGTGCCAGCAGCGCTGTCCCGGGACTAGCGGGAGGCCCACGGAATGAGCAGTTCTTC.

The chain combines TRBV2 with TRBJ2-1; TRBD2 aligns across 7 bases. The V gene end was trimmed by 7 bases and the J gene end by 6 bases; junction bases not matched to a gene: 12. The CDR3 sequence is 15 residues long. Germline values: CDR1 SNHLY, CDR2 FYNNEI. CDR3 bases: TGTGCCAGCACCACCGGGTTAGCGGGCCTCAATGAGCAGTTCTTC. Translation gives CASTTGLAGLNEQFF.

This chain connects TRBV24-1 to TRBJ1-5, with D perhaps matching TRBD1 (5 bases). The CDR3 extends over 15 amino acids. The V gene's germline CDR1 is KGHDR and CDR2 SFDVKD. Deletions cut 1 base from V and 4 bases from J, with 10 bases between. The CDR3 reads CATSDFGSGNQPQHF. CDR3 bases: TGTGCCACCAGTGATTTTGGGTCAGGGAATCAGCCCCAGCATTTT.

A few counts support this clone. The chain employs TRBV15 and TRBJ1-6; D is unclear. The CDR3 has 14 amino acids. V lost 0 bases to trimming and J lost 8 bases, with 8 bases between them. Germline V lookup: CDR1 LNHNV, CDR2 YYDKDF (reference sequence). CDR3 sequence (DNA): TGTGCCACCAGCAGAGATCTTCGGGATTCACCCCTCCACTTT. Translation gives CATSRDLRDSPLHF.

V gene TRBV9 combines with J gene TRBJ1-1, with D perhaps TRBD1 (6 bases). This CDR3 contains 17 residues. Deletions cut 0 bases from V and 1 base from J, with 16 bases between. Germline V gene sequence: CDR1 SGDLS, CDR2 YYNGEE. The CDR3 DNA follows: TGTGCCAGCAGCGTAGACAGGGAAGGGGGTTGGAACACTGAAGCTTTCTTT. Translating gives CASSVDREGGWNTEAFF. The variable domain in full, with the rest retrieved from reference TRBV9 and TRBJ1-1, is DSGVTQTPKHLITATGQRVTLRCSPRSGDLSVYWYQQSLDQGLQFLIQYYNGEERAKGNILERFSAQQFPDLHSELNLSSLELGDSALYFCASSVDREGGWNTEAFFGQGTRLTVV.

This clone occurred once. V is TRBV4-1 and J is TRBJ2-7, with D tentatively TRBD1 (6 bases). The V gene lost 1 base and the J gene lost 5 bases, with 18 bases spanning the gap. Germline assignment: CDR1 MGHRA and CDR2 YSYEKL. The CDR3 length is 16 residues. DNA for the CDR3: TGCGCCAGCAGCCAAGGTATCGGGACAATCGCCCACGAGCAGTACTTC. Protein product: CASSQGIGTIAHEQYF.

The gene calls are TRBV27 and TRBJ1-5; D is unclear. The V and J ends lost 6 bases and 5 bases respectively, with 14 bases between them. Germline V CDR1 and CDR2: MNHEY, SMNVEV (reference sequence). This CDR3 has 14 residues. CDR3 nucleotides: TGTGCCAGCAGCCCACCCGGGAGCTATCAGCCCCAGCATTTT. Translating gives CASSPPGSYQPQHF.

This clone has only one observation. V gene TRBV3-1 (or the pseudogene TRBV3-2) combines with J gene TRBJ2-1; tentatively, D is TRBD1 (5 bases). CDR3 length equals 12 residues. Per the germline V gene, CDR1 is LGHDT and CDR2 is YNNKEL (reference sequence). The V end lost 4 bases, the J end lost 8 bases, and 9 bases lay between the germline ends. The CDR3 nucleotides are TGTGCCAGCAGCCCCGCAGGGTATGAGCAGTTCTTC. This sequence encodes CASSPAGYEQFF.

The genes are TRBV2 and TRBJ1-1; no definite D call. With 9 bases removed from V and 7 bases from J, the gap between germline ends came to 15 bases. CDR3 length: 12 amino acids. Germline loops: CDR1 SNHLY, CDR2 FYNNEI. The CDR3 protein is CARGGVRDEAFF. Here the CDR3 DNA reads TGTGCCAGGGGTGGCGTGCGGGATGAAGCTTTCTTT.

DNA of the CDR3: TGTGCCAGCAGCTTACGGACAGGGAACTCTGGGGCCAACGTCCTGACTTTC. Amino acids: CASSLRTGNSGANVLTF. The chain links TRBV7-3 to TRBJ2-6; TRBD1 matches at 8 bases. Germline CDR1 reads SGHTA; CDR2 reads FQGTGA. Trimming took 2 bases from V and 0 from J; bases not matched to a gene: 3. The CDR3 totals 17 residues.

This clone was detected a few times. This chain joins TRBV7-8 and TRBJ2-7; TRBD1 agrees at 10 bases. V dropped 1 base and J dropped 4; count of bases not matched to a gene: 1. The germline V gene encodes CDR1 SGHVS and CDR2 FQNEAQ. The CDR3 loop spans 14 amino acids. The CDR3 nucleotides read TGTGCCAGCAGCTTAGAGGGACAGGGGTACGAGCAGTACTTC. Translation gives CASSLEGQGYEQYF.

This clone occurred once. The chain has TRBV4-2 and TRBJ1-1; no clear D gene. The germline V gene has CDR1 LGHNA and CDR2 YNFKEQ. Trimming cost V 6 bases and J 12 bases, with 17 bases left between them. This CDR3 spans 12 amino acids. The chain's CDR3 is CASSLTPERPFF. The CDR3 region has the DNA TGTGCCAGCAGTCTTACCCCCGAGCGGCCTTTCTTT.

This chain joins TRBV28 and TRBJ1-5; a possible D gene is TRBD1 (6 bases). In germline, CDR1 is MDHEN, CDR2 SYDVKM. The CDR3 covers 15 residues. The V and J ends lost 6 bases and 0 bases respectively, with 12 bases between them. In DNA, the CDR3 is TGTGCCAGCAGGTCCCAGGGGAATAGCAATCAGCCCCAGCATTTT. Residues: CASRSQGNSNQPQHF. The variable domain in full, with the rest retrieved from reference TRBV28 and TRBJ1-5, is DVKVTQSSRYLVKRTGEKVFLECVQDMDHENMFWYRQDPGLGLRLIYFSYDVKMKEKGDIPEGYSVSREKKERFSLILESASTNQTSMYLCASRSQGNSNQPQHFGDGTRLSIL.

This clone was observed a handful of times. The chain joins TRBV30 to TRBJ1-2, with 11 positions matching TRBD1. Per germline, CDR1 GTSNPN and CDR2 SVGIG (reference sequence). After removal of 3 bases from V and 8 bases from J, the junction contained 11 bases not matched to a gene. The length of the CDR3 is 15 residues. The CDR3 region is CAWRRTGQGVGGYTF. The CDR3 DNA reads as TGTGCCTGGAGGAGAACGGGACAGGGGGTTGGAGGCTACACCTTC.

The CDR3 nucleotides are TGTGCCTGGACCCCGCGGGGGCTGGCTGGGGCCAACGTCCTGACTTTC. This translates into CAWTPRGLAGANVLTF. The chain combines TRBV30 with TRBJ2-6; possibly TRBD2 for D (7 bases). CDR1 GTSNPN and CDR2 SVGIG come from the germline V gene (reference sequence). The CDR3 covers 16 residues. The V gene lost 4 bases and the J gene lost 2 bases, with 15 bases spanning the gap.

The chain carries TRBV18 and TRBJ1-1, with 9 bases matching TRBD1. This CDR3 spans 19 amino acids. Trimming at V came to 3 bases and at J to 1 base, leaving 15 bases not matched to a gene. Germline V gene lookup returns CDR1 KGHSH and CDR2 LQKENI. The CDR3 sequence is CASSPRGITGQGGNTEAFF. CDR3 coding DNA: TGTGCCAGCTCACCGCGTGGGATTACGGGACAGGGAGGGAACACTGAAGCTTTCTTT.

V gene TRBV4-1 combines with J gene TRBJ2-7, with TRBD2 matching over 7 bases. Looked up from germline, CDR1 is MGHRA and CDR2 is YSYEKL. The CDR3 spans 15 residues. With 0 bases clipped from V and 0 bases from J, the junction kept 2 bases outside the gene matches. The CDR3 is CASSQDRTSSYEQYF. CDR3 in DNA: TGCGCCAGCAGCCAAGATAGGACTAGCTCCTACGAGCAGTACTTC.

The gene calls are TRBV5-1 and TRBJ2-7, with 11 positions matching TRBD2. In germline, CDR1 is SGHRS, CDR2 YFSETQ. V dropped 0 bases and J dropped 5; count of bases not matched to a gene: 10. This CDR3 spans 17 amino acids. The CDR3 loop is CASSLGTGTSGGNEQYF. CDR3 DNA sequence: TGCGCCAGCAGCTTGGGGACAGGGACTAGCGGAGGAAACGAGCAGTACTTC. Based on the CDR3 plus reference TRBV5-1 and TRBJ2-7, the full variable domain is KAGVTQTPRYLIKTRGQQVTLSCSPISGHRSVSWYQQTPGQGLQFLFEYFSETQRNKGNFPGRFSGRQFSNSRSEMNVSTLELGDSALYLCASSLGTGTSGGNEQYFGPGTRLTVT.